This TCR beta chain is drawn from a study of blood T cell repertoires in COVID-19. The V gene's germline CDR1 is KGHSH and CDR2 LQKENI. This CDR3 is built from 16 residues. Deletions cut 3 bases from V and 0 bases from J, with 13 bases between. The assay was immunoSEQ multiplex PCR, and TCRdb's table has in-frame clones only and misses some. The sample comprises around 230,000 clones, around 82% of which are singletons, and 7% to 10% rests with the top ten. This rearrangement joins TRBV18 to TRBJ2-3; maybe TRBD1 (5 bases). The receptor's source is a woman in her forties or fifties with acute or convalescent COVID-19. Sequencing input: peripheral blood. The chain's CDR3 is CASSPRQLPSTDTQYF. The CDR3 bases are TGTGCCAGCTCACCCCGACAGCTACCCAGCACAGATACGCAGTATTTT.